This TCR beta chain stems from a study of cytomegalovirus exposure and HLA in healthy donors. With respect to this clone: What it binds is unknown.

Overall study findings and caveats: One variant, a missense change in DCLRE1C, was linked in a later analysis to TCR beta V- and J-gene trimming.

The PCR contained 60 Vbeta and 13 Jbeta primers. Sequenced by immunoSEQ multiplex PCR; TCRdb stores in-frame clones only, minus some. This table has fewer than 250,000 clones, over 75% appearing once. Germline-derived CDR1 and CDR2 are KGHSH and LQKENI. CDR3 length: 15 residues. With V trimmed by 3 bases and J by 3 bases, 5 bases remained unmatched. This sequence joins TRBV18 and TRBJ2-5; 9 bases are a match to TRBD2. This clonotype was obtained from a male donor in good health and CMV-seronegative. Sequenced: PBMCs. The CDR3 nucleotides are TGTGCCAGCTCACCTATAGCGGGAGCGGAAGAGACCCAGTACTTC. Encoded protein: CASSPIAGAEETQYF.